The 18 T cell receptor beta chains presented below share a single source sample, sequenced in a study of identical twins. TCRdb re-analysed the 5' RACE reads in MiXCR, keeping a single row per CDR3 protein. Seen here are about 470,000 distinct CDR3 sequences, 20% to 25% observed once, and the top ten hold 2.9%. The same sample was also studied in work on T cells expressing NK-cell markers.

The specimen was CD4+ T cells sorted from blood. All receptors come from a woman younger than 35 in good health.

The CDR3 bases are TGCGCCAGCAGTAGTGGGTTCAGTGAAGCTTTCTTT. Translated: CASSSGFSEAFF. The rearrangement links TRBV10-1 to TRBJ1-1; no firm D call. This CDR3 is built from 12 residues. The germline CDR1 and CDR2 sequences are WNHNN and SYGVQD (reference sequence). V lost 5 bases to trimming and J lost 7 bases, with 11 bases between them.

This clonotype was found a few times. This chain joins TRBV27 and TRBJ2-3; 7 bases align to TRBD1. Germline lookup yields CDR1 MNHEY and CDR2 SMNVEV (reference sequence). The CDR3 loop spans 15 amino acids. V gave up 2 bases and J gave up 5 bases; unmatched junction bases: 7. The CDR3 nucleotides are TGTGCCAGCAGTTTAGAACAGGGGATAAGAGATACGCAGTATTTT. This codes for CASSLEQGIRDTQYF.

Only a few counts were recorded for this clonotype. The J gene is TRBJ2-3, the V gene TRBV14; 7 nucleotides line up with TRBD2. The germline CDR1 and CDR2 sequences are SGHDN and FVKESK. The CDR3 length is 13 residues. The V gene end was trimmed by 3 bases and the J gene end by 8 bases; junction bases not matched to a gene: 5. The CDR3 spells CASSQPAGLTQYF. In nucleotides, the CDR3 is TGTGCCAGCAGCCAGCCAGCGGGACTTACGCAGTATTTT.

This clonotype was recorded a few times. The J gene is TRBJ2-1, the V gene TRBV20-1; D possibly corresponds to TRBD2 (6 bases). The CDR3 length is 16 residues. Germline CDR1 and CDR2: DFQATT and SNEGSKA (reference sequence). V lost 1 base to trimming and J lost 0 bases, with 13 bases between them. The CDR3 DNA follows: TGCAGTGCTAGAGGTGGGGACTTTTTCTCCTACAATGAGCAGTTCTTC. Amino acids: CSARGGDFFSYNEQFF.

This chain connects TRBV30 to TRBJ2-1, with 11 bases fitting TRBD1. Per the germline V gene, CDR1 is GTSNPN and CDR2 is SVGIG (reference sequence). With 7 bases clipped from V and 2 bases from J, the junction kept 4 bases outside the gene matches. This CDR3 region has 14 residues. Here the CDR3 reads CASRTGGTYNEQFF. The CDR3 bases are TGTGCCTCCCGGACAGGGGGCACCTACAATGAGCAGTTCTTC.

This clonotype was seen only a few times. The chain uses TRBV12-3 or TRBV12-4 and TRBJ1-5; D unclear. The CDR3 sequence is 14 residues long. V was pared by 7 bases and J by 5 bases, with 15 bases between. CDR3 residues: CASTLGPFYQPQHF. The CDR3 DNA reads as TGTGCCAGCACCCTGGGCCCCTTTTATCAGCCCCAGCATTTT.

The chain joins TRBV29-1 to TRBJ2-3; D possibly corresponds to TRBD1 (5 bases). The V end lost 8 bases, the J end lost 2 bases, and 20 bases lay between the germline ends. Germline-derived CDR1 and CDR2 are SQVTM and ANQGSEA. The CDR3 is 15 residues long. CDR3 nucleotides: TGCAGCCCCCTGGCCTGGCAGGGTTCCACAGATACGCAGTATTTT. Its translation is CSPLAWQGSTDTQYF.

The V and J genes are TRBV12-3 or TRBV12-4 and TRBJ2-3, with TRBD2 matching over 9 bases. The CDR3 is made up of 14 amino acids. Losses at the gene ends were 6 bases for V and 4 bases for J; bases not matched to a gene: 5. This chain's CDR3 is CASRVAGAADTQYF. CDR3 nucleotide sequence: TGTGCCAGCAGAGTAGCGGGAGCGGCAGATACGCAGTATTTT.

The chain employs TRBV10-3 and TRBJ2-3; no reliable D call. CDR1 is ENHRY and CDR2 is SYGVKD in the germline V gene. Between the trimmed V and J ends, which lost 5 bases and 10 bases, there was a span of 10 bases. CDR3 size: 11 residues. As DNA, the CDR3 is TGTGCCATCAGTACAGCTGACTCGCAGTATTTT. It translates to CAISTADSQYF.

The chain couples TRBV7-9 to TRBJ2-1, with 10 nucleotides matching TRBD2. The V and J ends lost 4 bases and 7 bases, in that order; junction bases with no gene match: 7. The CDR3 is 15 amino acids. Germline V gives CDR1 SEHNR, CDR2 FQNEAQ (reference sequence). CDR3 in amino acids: CASSSSGGGSNEQFF. In DNA, the CDR3 is TGTGCCAGCAGCTCCAGCGGGGGGGGGTCGAATGAGCAGTTCTTC.

This clonotype was seen a handful of times. The J gene is TRBJ2-5, the V gene TRBV5-1; a weak D match, TRBD1 (5 bases). Between the trimmed V and J ends, which lost 0 bases and 0 bases, there was a span of 9 bases. CDR1 SGHRS and CDR2 YFSETQ come from the germline V gene. CDR3 length: 15 residues. CDR3 coding DNA: TGCGCCAGCAGCTTGGAGGGGTTGTACCAAGAGACCCAGTACTTC. Amino acids: CASSLEGLYQETQYF.

The genes are TRBV9 and TRBJ2-5; D assignment may be TRBD1 or TRBD2 (6 bases each). V lost 2 bases and J lost 5, with 10 bases in between. CDR1 and CDR2 from the germline V gene are SGDLS and YYNGEE. The CDR3 contains 13 residues. The CDR3 DNA sequence: TGTGCCAGCAGCGTCGGGGGCACGGAGACCCAGTACTTC. The encoded protein is CASSVGGTETQYF.

The chain recombines TRBV12-3 or TRBV12-4 with TRBJ1-6; D is unclear. The CDR3 extends over 14 amino acids. Trimming removed 8 bases from V and 12 bases from J, with 20 bases in between. The CDR3 loop is CASGNSRRPRPLHF. The CDR3 DNA follows: TGTGCCAGCGGTAACTCACGTCGGCCTCGACCCCTCCACTTT.

The chain carries TRBV12-3 or TRBV12-4 and TRBJ1-2, with a possible D match to TRBD1 (6 bases). This CDR3 is built from 15 residues. V was shortened by 3 bases and J by 8 bases, with 19 bases between the two germline ends. This chain's CDR3 is CASSFGRGLPGGYTF. CDR3 nucleotide sequence: TGTGCCAGCAGTTTCGGCAGGGGCCTCCCCGGAGGCTACACCTTC.

The gene calls are TRBV9 and TRBJ2-1, with 7 bases identical to TRBD1. CDR3 length: 16 amino acids. Germline V gene sequence: CDR1 SGDLS, CDR2 YYNGEE. V was pared by 1 base and J by 7 bases, with 11 bases of the junction left unmatched. The DNA for the CDR3 is TGTGCCAGCAGCGTATTGCCCCTCGACAGGGAAAATGAGCAGTTCTTC. It is translated as CASSVLPLDRENEQFF. The whole variable domain, filled in from reference TRBV9 and TRBJ2-1, reads DSGVTQTPKHLITATGQRVTLRCSPRSGDLSVYWYQQSLDQGLQFLIQYYNGEERAKGNILERFSAQQFPDLHSELNLSSLELGDSALYFCASSVLPLDRENEQFFGPGTRLTVL.

V gene TRBV10-3 combines with J gene TRBJ2-1; the D gene is possibly TRBD2 (6 bases). The CDR3 loop spans 12 amino acids. Per the germline V gene, CDR1 is ENHRY and CDR2 is SYGVKD. V lost 6 bases, J lost 12 bases, and 15 bases lay in between. DNA for the CDR3: TGTGCCATCAGCTCAAGCGGGTCCCGGCAGTTCTTC. Its translation is CAISSSGSRQFF.

This clonotype was found a few times. The chain carries TRBV4-1 and TRBJ2-5, with a weak D call TRBD1 (5 bases). Between the trimmed V and J ends, which lost 1 base and 7 bases, there was a span of 16 bases. The CDR3 consists of 15 residues. Germline assignment: CDR1 MGHRA and CDR2 YSYEKL. CDR3 sequence reads: CASSQVSGSAVTQYF. CDR3 in DNA: TGCGCCAGCAGCCAAGTGTCAGGGTCCGCGGTGACCCAGTACTTC.

CDR3 loop: CASSPVSIGTGGFGTEAFF. The CDR3 DNA reads as TGTGCCAGCTCACCGGTGTCGATCGGGACAGGGGGCTTCGGGACTGAAGCTTTCTTT. The chain joins TRBV18 to TRBJ1-1, with 12 positions matching TRBD1. With V trimmed by 3 bases and J by 5 bases, 16 bases remained unmatched. Looked up from germline, CDR1 is KGHSH and CDR2 is LQKENI. This CDR3 spans 19 amino acids.